A single sample gave rise to the 17 T cell receptor beta chains below, sequenced in a study of cytomegalovirus exposure and HLA in healthy donors. The PCR had 60 Vbeta and 13 Jbeta primers. Here immunoSEQ multiplex PCR was the method, and the copy in TCRdb shows in-frame clones only, minus some. In the table there are over 120,000 clones, roughly 70% of which are singletons. The sample taken for sequencing was PBMCs. These receptors came from a man aged 18-30 years in good health and CMV-seropositive.

This clone was seen only a few times. The rearrangement joins TRBV28 to TRBJ2-6; D perhaps matches TRBD2 (5 bases). In germline, CDR1 is MDHEN, CDR2 SYDVKM. V was shortened by 8 bases and J by 0 bases, with 20 bases between the two germline ends. The CDR3 loop spans 18 amino acids. The CDR3 DNA reads TGTGCCAGCGGGTGGGGAGCAGCGATTAACTCTGGGGCCAACGTCCTGACTTTC. This sequence encodes CASGWGAAINSGANVLTF.

There are a few counts of this clone. The chain joins TRBV6-1 to TRBJ2-5, with no clear D. The CDR3 totals 15 residues. Trimming took 0 bases from V and 1 from J, leaving 9 bases between them. Germline CDR1 is MNHNS and CDR2 is SASEGT. CDR3 sequence (DNA): TGTGCCAGCAGTGAAGCACCAGATTCCCAAGAGACCCAGTACTTC. Protein product: CASSEAPDSQETQYF.

J is TRBJ2-3 and V is TRBV10-3, with D maybe TRBD2 (6 bases). V lost 2 bases and J 4 bases, leaving 10 bases between the germline ends. The CDR3 is 14 amino acids. The V gene's germline CDR1 is ENHRY and CDR2 SYGVKD. In DNA, the CDR3 is TGTGCCATCAGTGAGACCGGGAGATCAGATACGCAGTATTTT. This sequence encodes CAISETGRSDTQYF.

The genes are TRBV4-2 and TRBJ1-1; D gene ambiguous. CDR1 is LGHNA, CDR2 YNFKEQ, per germline. The CDR3 has 15 amino acids. V was pared by 0 bases and J by 0 bases, with 8 bases between. For the CDR3, the DNA is TGTGCCAGCAGCCAAGAGGTACAGCTGAACACTGAAGCTTTCTTT. This gives the protein CASSQEVQLNTEAFF.

The CDR3 DNA is TGTGCCAGCAGCTCCACCGGGACACGAACCTACGAGCAGTACTTC. Translated: CASSSTGTRTYEQYF. This chain uses TRBV5-5 with TRBJ2-7; the D gene is possibly TRBD1 (6 bases). The CDR3 is 15 amino acids. The V gene's germline CDR1 is SGHKS and CDR2 YYEKEE (reference sequence). Trimming stripped 3 bases from V and 2 bases from J, with 15 bases between.

The genes are TRBV19 and TRBJ2-1; 8 bases fit TRBD1. CDR3 size: 13 residues. Trimming removed 7 bases from V and 4 bases from J; junction bases left unmatched: 3. Per the germline V gene, CDR1 is LNHDA and CDR2 is SQIVND (reference sequence). The CDR3 protein is CASKQGVYNEQFF. The CDR3 DNA sequence: TGTGCCAGTAAACAGGGGGTTTACAATGAGCAGTTCTTC.

The J gene is TRBJ2-7, the V gene TRBV5-1, with 9 bases lining up with TRBD1. The V gene end was trimmed by 3 bases and the J gene end by 6 bases; junction bases not matched to a gene: 4. There are 13 residues in the CDR3. The germline V gene has CDR1 SGHRS and CDR2 YFSETQ. CDR3 loop: CASSWDRAGEQYF. CDR3 bases: TGCGCCAGCAGCTGGGACAGGGCTGGCGAGCAGTACTTC. The full variable domain, in which reference TRBV5-1 and TRBJ2-7 provide the parts outside the CDR3, is KAGVTQTPRYLIKTRGQQVTLSCSPISGHRSVSWYQQTPGQGLQFLFEYFSETQRNKGNFPGRFSGRQFSNSRSEMNVSTLELGDSALYLCASSWDRAGEQYFGPGTRLTVT.

With respect to this clone: One end of the junction does not line up with germline, which may come from a read error. Different DNA sequences within this sample yield the same CDR3. The chain recombines TRBV5-1 with TRBJ1-1; TRBD1 matches 8 bases. The germline V gene encodes CDR1 SGHRS and CDR2 YFSETQ. The CDR3 runs 13 residues. As DNA, the CDR3 is TGCGCCAGCAGCTCGACAGGGGATCCTGAAGCTTTCTTC. Translated, it gives CASSSTGDPEAFF.

J is TRBJ1-4 and V is TRBV2; D is possibly TRBD1 (5 bases). Germline CDR1 and CDR2: SNHLY and FYNNEI. Deletions cut 2 bases from V and 10 bases from J, with 17 bases between. The CDR3 length is 15 residues. The CDR3 nucleotides are TGTGCCAGCAGTGAACACGGTGGGGCAGCAGGAAAACTGTTTTTT. Amino acid sequence: CASSEHGGAAGKLFF.

This clone was detected a few times. This sequence joins TRBV6-5 and TRBJ2-2, with D perhaps matching TRBD2 (6 bases). V lost 8 bases to trimming and J lost 5 bases, with 6 bases between them. Germline-derived CDR1 and CDR2 are MNHEY and SVGAGI. CDR3 length equals 11 residues. CDR3 bases: TGTGCCAGCGGAGGGACCGGGGAGCTGTTTTTT. It yields the protein CASGGTGELFF.

The gene calls are TRBV7-8 and TRBJ1-2; 10 nucleotides line up with TRBD1. V lost 0 bases and J lost 4; bases outside the gene matches: 8. The V gene's germline CDR1 is SGHVS and CDR2 FQNEAQ. The CDR3 contains 17 residues. CDR3: CASSLAPGQGMGYGYTF. DNA of the CDR3: TGTGCCAGCAGCTTAGCGCCGGGACAGGGGATGGGCTATGGCTACACCTTC.

This chain's CDR3 is CASRTSASYEQYF. As DNA, the CDR3 is TGTGCCAGCAGGACTAGCGCCTCCTACGAGCAGTACTTC. The V call is TRBV28, the J call TRBJ2-7; TRBD2 agrees at 8 bases. The CDR3 has 13 residues. Germline loops: CDR1 MDHEN, CDR2 SYDVKM. Trimming removed 6 bases from V and 0 bases from J; junction bases left unmatched: 1. Full variable domain (remainder filled in from reference TRBV28 and TRBJ2-7): DVKVTQSSRYLVKRTGEKVFLECVQDMDHENMFWYRQDPGLGLRLIYFSYDVKMKEKGDIPEGYSVSREKKERFSLILESASTNQTSMYLCASRTSASYEQYFGPGTRLTVT.

The chain links TRBV7-8 to TRBJ1-1; possibly TRBD1 for D (5 bases). V was pared by 3 bases and J by 0 bases, with 11 bases between. Looked up from germline, CDR1 is SGHVS and CDR2 is FQNEAQ. The CDR3 has 15 amino acids. The CDR3 DNA reads as TGTGCCAGCAGCTTGAGACAGATCATGAACACTGAAGCTTTCTTT. Its protein is CASSLRQIMNTEAFF.

The rearrangement links TRBV11-2 to TRBJ2-7; no reliable D call. CDR3 length: 13 residues. CDR1 and CDR2 (germline): SGHAT, FQNNGV. V was pared by 4 bases and J by 2 bases, with 9 bases between. The CDR3 nucleotides are TGTGCCAGCAGCTCCCCCCCAACCTACGAGCAGTACTTC. This gives the protein CASSSPPTYEQYF.

V usage is TRBV6-6 and J usage is TRBJ1-3; D perhaps matches TRBD1 (5 bases). Germline V lookup: CDR1 MNHNY, CDR2 SVGAGI (reference sequence). The CDR3 runs to 12 residues. Deletions cut 6 bases from V and 9 bases from J, with 12 bases between. CDR3 coding DNA: TGTGCCAGCAGCCCACCCCAGGGCACCATATATTTT. Translating it yields CASSPPQGTIYF.

This clone is a singleton in its sample. The chain is built from TRBV6-6 and TRBJ2-7, with no clear D. Germline CDR1 and CDR2: MNHNY and SVGAGI (reference sequence). V was cut by 6 bases and J by 4 bases, with 7 bases left in between. This CDR3 region has 11 residues. As DNA, the CDR3 is TGTGCCAGCAGGACTCAATACGAGCAGTACTTC. It translates to CASRTQYEQYF.

This clone has just one count. The V call is TRBV27, the J call TRBJ1-4; 8 bases fit TRBD1. The CDR3 sequence is 14 residues long. Germline CDR1 reads MNHEY; CDR2 reads SMNVEV (reference sequence). The junction had 4 bases not matched to a gene; V was cut back by 2 bases and J by 8 bases. The CDR3 is CASSLQGAGEKLFF. The CDR3 DNA sequence: TGTGCCAGCAGTTTACAGGGGGCGGGGGAAAAACTGTTTTTT.